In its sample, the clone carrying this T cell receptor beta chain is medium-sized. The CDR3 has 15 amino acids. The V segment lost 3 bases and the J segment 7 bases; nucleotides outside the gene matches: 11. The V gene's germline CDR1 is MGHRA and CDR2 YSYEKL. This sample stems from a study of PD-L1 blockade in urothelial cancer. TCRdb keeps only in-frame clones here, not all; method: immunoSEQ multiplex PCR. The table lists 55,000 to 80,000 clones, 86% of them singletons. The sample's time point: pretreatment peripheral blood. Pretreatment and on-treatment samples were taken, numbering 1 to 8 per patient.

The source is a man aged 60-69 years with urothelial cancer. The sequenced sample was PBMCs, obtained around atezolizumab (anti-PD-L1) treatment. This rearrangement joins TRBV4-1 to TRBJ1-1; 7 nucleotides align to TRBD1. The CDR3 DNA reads TGCGCCAGCAGCCATACAGGGGTCAGTTTCAATGAAGCTTTCTTT. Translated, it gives CASSHTGVSFNEAFF.